These 13 T cell receptor beta chains originate from one sample sequenced in a study of blood T cell repertoires in COVID-19. Profiled with immunoSEQ multiplex PCR; TCRdb holds only in-frame clones, not every one. The sample records about 150,000 clones, approximately 88% being singletons. Sequenced input: peripheral blood. All receptors come from a human donor in a cohort sampled during active COVID-19.

The gene calls are TRBV27 and TRBJ2-1, with D perhaps TRBD2 (5 bases). Trimming took 5 bases from V and 0 from J, leaving 17 bases between them. Per germline, CDR1 MNHEY and CDR2 SMNVEV (reference sequence). The CDR3 is made up of 17 amino acids. Here the CDR3 reads CASSPAGGRSSYNEQFF. DNA of the CDR3: TGTGCCAGCAGTCCCGCGGGCGGTCGGAGCTCCTACAATGAGCAGTTCTTC.

The gene calls are TRBV6-5 and TRBJ1-1, with 7 bases identical to TRBD1. V lost 0 bases and J lost 6; bases outside the gene matches: 10. The CDR3 sequence is 16 residues long. Looked up from germline, CDR1 is MNHEY and CDR2 is SVGAGI. The CDR3 region is CASSYSRGGGFSEAFF. In nucleotides, the CDR3 is TGTGCCAGCAGTTACTCGAGAGGGGGCGGATTTTCTGAAGCTTTCTTT.

V and J are TRBV6-7 and TRBJ2-7; D perhaps matches TRBD1 (6 bases). TRBV6-7 carries the ORF label, with uncertain function. Trimming removed 2 bases from V and 4 bases from J, with 9 bases in between. This CDR3 has 13 residues. CDR3 DNA: TGTGCCAGCAGTTACGGGGACAAATACGAGCAGTACTTC. Amino acids: CASSYGDKYEQYF.

The V gene is TRBV3-1 (or the pseudogene TRBV3-2), the J gene TRBJ1-2; D gene uncertain. This CDR3 has 13 residues. Germline V CDR1 and CDR2: LGHDT, YNNKEL (reference sequence). Trimming pared 1 base from V and 8 bases from J, leaving 11 bases between. CDR3 bases: TGTGCCAGCAGCCAAGGGACTTCATGGGGCTACACCTTC. Its protein is CASSQGTSWGYTF.

The chain has TRBV30 and TRBJ1-2; tentatively, D is TRBD1 (6 bases). Germline-derived CDR1 and CDR2 are GTSNPN and SVGIG (reference sequence). With 3 bases removed from V and 8 bases from J, the gap between germline ends came to 13 bases. The CDR3 sequence is 12 residues long. The CDR3 sequence: CAWRPGAWGYTF. In DNA form, the CDR3 reads TGTGCCTGGAGGCCAGGGGCGTGGGGCTACACCTTC.

This chain uses TRBV24-1 with TRBJ1-1; D call uncertain. Per the germline V gene, CDR1 is KGHDR and CDR2 is SFDVKD. The CDR3 contains 13 residues. V was cut by 3 bases and J by 0 bases, with 4 bases left in between. The CDR3 protein is CATSDRVNTEAFF. In DNA form, the CDR3 reads TGTGCCACCAGTGATCGGGTGAACACTGAAGCTTTCTTT.

J is TRBJ2-3 and V is TRBV7-6, with TRBD2 matching 8 bases. CDR1 is SGHVS, CDR2 FNYEAQ, per germline. V gave up 4 bases and J gave up 2 bases; unmatched junction bases: 5. The CDR3 is 15 amino acids. CDR3 DNA: TGTGCCAGCAGCTCGATCGGGAGGGACACAGATACGCAGTATTTT. It encodes CASSSIGRDTDTQYF.

The CDR3, as DNA: TGTGCCAGCAGCCCGACTAGCGGGTACACCGGGGAGCTGTTTTTT. This codes for CASSPTSGYTGELFF. The rearrangement joins TRBV7-9 to TRBJ2-2; TRBD2 aligns across 10 bases. The germline gives CDR1 SEHNR, CDR2 FQNEAQ (reference sequence). The junction had 3 bases not matched to a gene; V was cut back by 5 bases and J by 3 bases. This CDR3 spans 15 amino acids.

The chain combines TRBV10-3 with TRBJ1-3; D remains ambiguous. The CDR3 has 16 amino acids. The germline V gene encodes CDR1 ENHRY and CDR2 SYGVKD. Trimming shortened V by 6 bases and J by 0 bases, and 15 bases separated the two germline ends. The CDR3 is CAIRGTIAGSGNTIYF. The DNA of the CDR3 is TGTGCCATCAGGGGCACCATAGCGGGCTCTGGAAACACCATATATTTT.

The gene calls are TRBV5-1 and TRBJ2-2; 8 bases are a match to TRBD2. The CDR3 contains 17 residues. The germline CDR1 and CDR2 sequences are SGHRS and YFSETQ. With V trimmed by 3 bases and J by 7 bases, 14 bases remained unmatched. In DNA, the CDR3 is TGCGCCAGCAGCTCCCCCCCCGGGACTAGTGAAGGCGGGGAGCTGTTTTTT. This translates into CASSSPPGTSEGGELFF.

This clone was detected only once. This chain joins TRBV6-5 and TRBJ1-4, with 7 nucleotides matching TRBD1. V was clipped by 6 bases and J by 5 bases; unmatched bases: 6. Germline V gives CDR1 MNHEY, CDR2 SVGAGI. The CDR3 has 14 residues. This CDR3 is CASRKGAANEKLFF. CDR3 DNA sequence: TGTGCCAGCAGGAAGGGGGCAGCAAATGAAAAACTGTTTTTT.

This rearrangement joins TRBV6-6 to TRBJ2-7; no firm D call. CDR3 length equals 12 residues. Trimming cost V 8 bases and J 4 bases, with 12 bases left between them. The germline gives CDR1 MNHNY, CDR2 SVGAGI (reference sequence). CDR3 in DNA: TGTGCCAGCGGCGGTCTTCTATACGAGCAGTACTTC. It codes for CASGGLLYEQYF.

This clone showed up just once. Other DNA sequences within the sample encode an identical CDR3. The V gene is TRBV19, the J gene TRBJ2-7; 9 nucleotides line up with TRBD1. V lost 2 bases and J lost 4; bases outside the gene matches: 3. Looked up from germline, CDR1 is LNHDA and CDR2 is SQIVND (reference sequence). The length of the CDR3 is 14 residues. CDR3 amino acids: CASSIRQGGYEQYF. The CDR3 bases are TGTGCCAGTAGTATAAGACAGGGGGGTTACGAGCAGTACTTC.